The next 16 T cell receptor beta chains were all read from a single sample in a study of regulatory T cells in long-lasting Graves disease (dated by TCRdb to the early 2020s). The library came from multiplex PCR. The listed sequencing device is Illumina HiSeq 4000. iRepertoire HTBI primers and Arm-PCR amplification of CDR3 regions were used to construct TCR beta libraries. TCRdb's own reprocessing of the public reads used fastp at Q25 and MiXCR and kept productive beta chains. Each CDR3 protein appears once, grouped with its most common genes and DNA. The sample table holds 240,000 or so distinct CDR3 sequences, of which roughly 21% were seen once. The leading ten clones occupy more than 11% of the sample. The sample's time point, from its label and the paper: newly diagnosed GD, antithyroid drugs for less than 3 months. RNA was extracted from PBMCs in TRIzol for both TCR sequencing and RNA sequencing.

The starting material was peripheral blood mononuclear cells (PBMCs), obtained at new diagnosis, from a patient treated with antithyroid drugs. These receptors came from a female donor with Graves disease.

At least ten counts were recorded for this clonotype. The V gene is TRBV29-1, the J gene TRBJ1-1; D is uncertain. Between the trimmed V and J ends, which lost 4 bases and 0 bases, there was a span of 18 bases. From germline, CDR1 is SQVTM and CDR2 ANQGSEA. The CDR3 runs 16 residues. CDR3 sequence (DNA): TGCAGCGTTGTTTTATTGGCCTCCCGCGTGAACACTGAAGCTTTCTTT. This sequence encodes CSVVLLASRVNTEAFF. Drawing the rest from reference TRBV29-1 and TRBJ1-1, the complete variable domain is SAVISQKPSRDICQRGTSLTIQCQVDSQVTMMFWYRQQPGQSLTLIATANQGSEATYESGFVIDKFPISRPNLTFSTLTVSNMSPEDSSIYLCSVVLLASRVNTEAFFGQGTRLTVV.

In its sample, this clonotype was seen many times. The chain combines TRBV18 with TRBJ2-7; TRBD1 matches at 8 bases. V lost 6 bases and J lost 6; bases outside the gene matches: 16. The CDR3 totals 16 residues. Germline loops: CDR1 KGHSH, CDR2 LQKENI. The CDR3 here is CASSPRRGQGIGEQYF. For the CDR3, the DNA is TGTGCCAGCTCCCCCCGCCGTGGACAGGGAATCGGCGAGCAGTACTTC.

This clonotype was detected many times. The chain uses TRBV4-2 and TRBJ2-7; D is uncertain. This CDR3 spans 12 amino acids. Trimming shortened V by 0 bases and J by 2 bases, and 2 bases separated the two germline ends. CDR1 and CDR2 (germline): LGHNA, YNFKEQ. CDR3 loop: CASSQDTYEQYF. In nucleotides, the CDR3 is TGTGCCAGCAGCCAAGATACCTACGAGCAGTACTTC.

CDR3 loop: CASSWGTGFNEQFF. The CDR3 DNA sequence: TGTGCCAGCAGCTGGGGGACAGGGTTCAATGAGCAGTTCTTC. The chain carries TRBV5-5 and TRBJ2-1; 9 bases map to TRBD1. This CDR3 contains 14 residues. The V gene end was trimmed by 3 bases and the J gene end by 6 bases; junction bases not matched to a gene: 4. Germline CDR1 is SGHKS and CDR2 is YYEKEE (reference sequence).

This clonotype has a handful of counts. The rearrangement joins TRBV20-1 to TRBJ2-7; 8 nucleotides match TRBD2. V lost 3 bases to trimming and J lost 6 bases; unmatched junction nucleotides: 13. The CDR3 extends over 15 amino acids. Germline V gives CDR1 DFQATT, CDR2 SNEGSKA (reference sequence). The DNA of the CDR3 is TGCAGTGCTAGGCCTAGCGGGCGCTCCCTACTCGAGCAGTACTTC. Protein sequence: CSARPSGRSLLEQYF.

Ten or more counts support this clonotype. V and J are TRBV11-2 and TRBJ1-2; TRBD1 aligns across 9 bases. In germline, CDR1 is SGHAT, CDR2 FQNNGV. The CDR3 totals 17 residues. V lost 4 bases, J lost 2 bases, and 11 bases stayed unmatched. The CDR3, as DNA: TGTGCCAGCAGCTCTCACTCGGGACAGGGCAAGAACTATGGCTACACCTTC. It is translated as CASSSHSGQGKNYGYTF.

This clonotype has more than one count but fewer than ten. This chain uses TRBV7-2 with TRBJ2-3; TRBD1 agrees at 11 bases. Germline lookup yields CDR1 SGHTA and CDR2 FQGNSA. This CDR3 comprises 18 residues. The V segment lost 5 bases and the J segment 1 base; nucleotides outside the gene matches: 11. The CDR3 protein is CASSRTTGQGARTDTQYF. CDR3 bases: TGTGCCAGCAGCCGTACTACTGGACAGGGGGCCCGCACAGATACGCAGTATTTT.

A note on this clonotype: Being one base from a much bigger clone, this may be a read error. The chain couples TRBV6-1 to TRBJ2-3; D is perhaps TRBD2 (6 bases). The CDR3 is 14 amino acids. CDR1 and CDR2 from the germline V gene are MNHNS and SASEGT. The CDR3 DNA sequence: TGTGGCAGCACACCAGGGACTTTTTTGGATACGCAGTATTTT. Its protein product is CGSTPGTFLDTQYF.

V usage is TRBV4-1 and J usage is TRBJ2-1, with D maybe TRBD2 (6 bases). The CDR3 consists of 15 residues. V dropped 4 bases and J dropped 1 base, with 11 bases sitting between them. CDR1 is MGHRA and CDR2 is YSYEKL in the germline V gene. CDR3 in amino acids: CASSPDYLSYNEQFF. The CDR3 DNA sequence: TGCGCCAGCAGCCCGGACTACCTTTCCTACAATGAGCAGTTCTTC.

The V gene is TRBV9, the J gene TRBJ2-1; D might be TRBD1 or TRBD2, each matching 6 bases. The CDR3 is 12 residues long. Germline lookup yields CDR1 SGDLS and CDR2 YYNGEE. V lost 3 bases, J lost 11 bases, and 12 bases lay in between. The CDR3 protein is CASSETRGQQFF. CDR3 DNA: TGTGCCAGCAGCGAGACCCGGGGGCAGCAGTTCTTC.

This clonotype showed up many times. The rearrangement joins TRBV10-2 to TRBJ1-6; 9 bases agree with TRBD1. CDR1 is WSHSY, CDR2 SAAADI, per germline. The CDR3 sequence is 14 residues long. Trimming removed 4 bases from V and 10 bases from J; junction bases left unmatched: 5. The DNA for the CDR3 is TGCGCCAGCAGTGGACAGGGGGAGGGATCACCCCTCCACTTT. Amino acid sequence: CASSGQGEGSPLHF.

This chain connects TRBV4-1 to TRBJ2-5; D may be TRBD1 (6 bases). The germline gives CDR1 MGHRA, CDR2 YSYEKL. The CDR3 covers 16 residues. V was cut by 2 bases and J by 9 bases, with 22 bases left in between. CDR3 region: CASSQKPRLGEGAQYF. As DNA, the CDR3 is TGCGCCAGCAGCCAAAAACCGCGGCTAGGAGAGGGGGCCCAGTACTTC.

Points on this clonotype: A much larger clone lies one base from this, so it may be a read error. The rearrangement uses TRBV20-1 and TRBJ2-1; no reliable D call. There are 14 residues in the CDR3. The germline gives CDR1 DFQATT, CDR2 SNEGSKA (reference sequence). V was cut by 1 base and J by 10 bases, with 17 bases left in between. CDR3 nucleotides: TGCAGTGCTAGAGCTATGGGGATCTCCTACGAGCAGTTCTTC. This codes for CSARAMGISYEQFF.

Many counts were recorded for this clonotype. The gene calls are TRBV2 and TRBJ2-1; possible D gene TRBD2, 5 bases. Germline V lookup: CDR1 SNHLY, CDR2 FYNNEI. The CDR3 covers 14 residues. V shed 4 bases and J shed 7 bases, with 14 bases lying between them. CDR3 residues: CASSAEGRLNEQFF. CDR3 in DNA: TGTGCCAGCAGTGCAGAGGGAAGGTTGAATGAGCAGTTCTTC. Full variable domain (outside the CDR3, taken from reference TRBV2 and TRBJ2-1): EPEVTQTPSHQVTQMGQEVILRCVPISNHLYFYWYRQILGQKVEFLVSFYNNEISEKSEIFDDQFSVERPDGSNFTLKIRSTKLEDSAMYFCASSAEGRLNEQFFGPGTRLTVL.

The V call is TRBV7-6, the J call TRBJ2-2, with D maybe TRBD1 (6 bases). The V end was cut by 1 base, the J end by 5 bases, with 14 bases between. CDR1 and CDR2 from the germline V gene are SGHVS and FNYEAQ. The CDR3 is 16 amino acids. CDR3 DNA: TGTGCCAGCAGCTTAGGAAACAGGGTGAAAACCGGGGAGCTGTTTTTT. Its protein is CASSLGNRVKTGELFF.

This chain joins TRBV7-2 and TRBJ2-7; D remains unclear. The CDR3 length is 16 residues. The germline V gene has CDR1 SGHTA and CDR2 FQGNSA. Trimming removed 5 bases from V and 3 bases from J, with 20 bases in between. As DNA, the CDR3 is TGTGCCAGCAGCCCCATAGAGGCTCCGACCCGCTACGAGCAGTACTTC. It yields the protein CASSPIEAPTRYEQYF.